The 17 T cell receptor beta chains given below trace back to one sample, sequenced in a study of shared clonotypes between healthy human individuals. The repertoire was sequenced with immunoSEQ multiplex PCR; TCRdb's copy has only in-frame clones and lacks some. This table holds 1.5 million to 1.9 million clones, under 99% found once. Source material: naive CD4+ T cells sorted from blood. Subset denoted: CD45RA+ positively selected. The receptor source for this set is a man aged 25-40 years in good health.

This chain connects TRBV2 to TRBJ1-3; D remains ambiguous. The CDR3 is 13 residues long. Germline values: CDR1 SNHLY, CDR2 FYNNEI. The V end lost 9 bases, the J end lost 0 bases, and 9 bases lay between the germline ends. The CDR3 sequence: CASVIDSGNTIYF. As DNA, the CDR3 is TGTGCCAGTGTAATAGACTCTGGAAACACCATATATTTT.

The chain carries TRBV5-1 and TRBJ2-1, with 14 positions matching TRBD2. The CDR3 length is 17 residues. Germline V gene data show CDR1 as SGHRS and CDR2 as YFSETQ. V shed 5 bases, J shed 4 bases, and the junction held 8 bases outside the gene matches. CDR3: CASSWGLAGDEYNEQFF. CDR3 sequence (DNA): TGCGCCAGCAGTTGGGGACTAGCGGGAGACGAGTACAATGAGCAGTTCTTC.

This chain uses TRBV30 with TRBJ2-7; 8 bases match TRBD1. Germline V gene lookup returns CDR1 GTSNPN and CDR2 SVGIG (reference sequence). The length of the CDR3 is 12 residues. With 4 bases clipped from V and 2 bases from J, the junction kept 1 base outside the gene matches. The CDR3 loop reads CAWNRGTYEQYF. For the CDR3, the DNA is TGTGCCTGGAACAGGGGGACCTACGAGCAGTACTTC.

The chain has TRBV19 and TRBJ1-1; D gene uncertain. Germline V gene sequence: CDR1 LNHDA, CDR2 SQIVND (reference sequence). The CDR3 has 16 amino acids. V was clipped by 1 base and J by 1 base, with 13 bases between them. The CDR3 is CASSIVSHLTNTEAFF. CDR3 nucleotide sequence: TGTGCCAGTAGTATAGTGTCCCACTTAACGAACACTGAAGCTTTCTTT. Looking up the rest from reference TRBV19 and TRBJ1-1 gives the full variable domain: DGGITQSPKYLFRKEGQNVTLSCEQNLNHDAMYWYRQDPGQGLRLIYYSQIVNDFQKGDIAEGYSVSREKKESFPLTVTSAQKNPTAFYLCASSIVSHLTNTEAFFGQGTRLTVV.

The chain uses TRBV7-9 and TRBJ2-7; 9 positions agree with TRBD1. Looked up from germline, CDR1 is SEHNR and CDR2 is FQNEAQ (reference sequence). The CDR3 covers 14 residues. The V gene end was trimmed by 5 bases and the J gene end by 7 bases; junction bases not matched to a gene: 9. The CDR3 sequence is CASSPRDRAEEQYF. In nucleotides, the CDR3 is TGTGCCAGCAGCCCCAGGGACAGGGCGGAAGAGCAGTACTTC.

This clone has only one observation. V gene TRBV7-9 combines with J gene TRBJ2-5; TRBD2 might be the D (6 bases). Germline-derived CDR1 and CDR2 are SEHNR and FQNEAQ (reference sequence). Trimming shortened V by 8 bases and J by 5 bases, and 18 bases separated the two germline ends. The CDR3 is 14 amino acids. Written as DNA, the CDR3 is TGTGCCAGCCTTTCTATCGTGGGAGGTGAGACCCAGTACTTC. Translated: CASLSIVGGETQYF.

This chain connects TRBV7-2 to TRBJ2-2; 9 bases line up with TRBD2. V lost 1 base and J lost 3; bases outside the gene matches: 9. The CDR3 covers 18 residues. The germline V gene encodes CDR1 SGHTA and CDR2 FQGNSA. This CDR3 reads CASSLEMVAGVDTGELFF. CDR3 sequence (DNA): TGTGCCAGCAGCTTAGAGATGGTAGCGGGAGTGGACACCGGGGAGCTGTTTTTT.

The chain is built from TRBV2 and TRBJ1-4; 7 positions match TRBD1. From germline, CDR1 is SNHLY and CDR2 FYNNEI. The CDR3 is 14 amino acids. V dropped 5 bases and J dropped 7; count of bases not matched to a gene: 7. In DNA form, the CDR3 reads TGTGCCAGCAGTCGACAGGGAATGGGTGAAAAACTGTTTTTT. Its translation is CASSRQGMGEKLFF.

The chain is built from TRBV18 and TRBJ2-7; D remains ambiguous. Germline values: CDR1 KGHSH, CDR2 LQKENI. Deletions cut 6 bases from V and 3 bases from J, with 18 bases between. The CDR3 spans 15 residues. The CDR3 nucleotides read TGTGCCAGCTCCCCAACCACGAGCGCAGACTACGAGCAGTACTTC. Its protein product is CASSPTTSADYEQYF.

This rearrangement joins TRBV6-5 to TRBJ2-7, with 8 bases lining up with TRBD1. This CDR3 has 14 amino acids. V gave up 4 bases and J gave up 3 bases; unmatched junction bases: 5. Germline CDR1 MNHEY, CDR2 SVGAGI. The CDR3 DNA is TGTGCCAGCAGTTGGACAGGGACACACTACGAGCAGTACTTC. It is translated as CASSWTGTHYEQYF.

The CDR3 spells CASVFGTGSNQPQHF. The CDR3 DNA is TGTGCCAGCGTATTCGGGACAGGGAGCAATCAGCCCCAGCATTTT. The J gene is TRBJ1-5, the V gene TRBV6-1, with 9 bases fitting TRBD1. CDR1 MNHNS and CDR2 SASEGT come from the germline V gene. V shed 8 bases, J shed 1 base, and the junction held 6 bases outside the gene matches. The CDR3 is 15 residues long.

The chain is built from TRBV5-5 and TRBJ1-2; D is unresolved. Trimming took off 2 bases at V and 4 bases at J, with 6 bases between the two ends. The CDR3 covers 12 residues. From germline, CDR1 is SGHKS and CDR2 YYEKEE (reference sequence). The CDR3 DNA sequence: TGTGCCAGCAGCTTTCCTACCTATGGCTACACCTTC. It specifies CASSFPTYGYTF.

The chain uses TRBV27 and TRBJ1-1; TRBD1 might be the D (6 bases). This CDR3 contains 16 residues. V shed 3 bases and J shed 0 bases, with 14 bases lying between them. Per the germline V gene, CDR1 is MNHEY and CDR2 is SMNVEV (reference sequence). The CDR3 protein is CASSFHRVGMNTEAFF. As DNA, the CDR3 is TGTGCCAGCAGTTTCCACAGGGTGGGGATGAACACTGAAGCTTTCTTT.

This clone was seen only once. V gene TRBV28 combines with J gene TRBJ1-1; TRBD1 agrees at 7 bases. From germline, CDR1 is MDHEN and CDR2 SYDVKM. V was pared by 6 bases and J by 4 bases, with 8 bases of the junction left unmatched. CDR3 length: 14 residues. This chain's CDR3 is CASRIQGLVTEAFF. The DNA of the CDR3 is TGTGCCAGCAGGATACAGGGGCTGGTCACTGAAGCTTTCTTT. Full variable domain (remainder filled in from reference TRBV28 and TRBJ1-1): DVKVTQSSRYLVKRTGEKVFLECVQDMDHENMFWYRQDPGLGLRLIYFSYDVKMKEKGDIPEGYSVSREKKERFSLILESASTNQTSMYLCASRIQGLVTEAFFGQGTRLTVV.

V usage is TRBV30 and J usage is TRBJ1-5; D not resolved. Between the trimmed V and J ends, which lost 5 bases and 4 bases, there was a span of 15 bases. Germline values: CDR1 GTSNPN, CDR2 SVGIG (reference sequence). The CDR3 runs to 14 residues. The CDR3 loop is CAWSPYGRNQPQHF. Here the CDR3 DNA reads TGTGCCTGGTCCCCCTACGGACGGAATCAGCCCCAGCATTTT.

Concerning this clone: Other DNA sequences of this sample code for an identical CDR3. This chain connects TRBV2 to TRBJ2-5; possible D gene TRBD2, 7 bases. Germline V gives CDR1 SNHLY, CDR2 FYNNEI. The CDR3 has 13 residues. Trimming cost V 6 bases and J 5 bases, with 13 bases left between them. The CDR3 sequence is CASSGGRVETQYF. The CDR3 DNA sequence: TGTGCCAGCAGCGGGGGGCGGGTGGAGACCCAGTACTTC.

V and J are TRBV4-2 and TRBJ2-7; D uncertain. This CDR3 region has 14 residues. The germline V gene encodes CDR1 LGHNA and CDR2 YNFKEQ. V was cut by 0 bases and J by 6 bases, with 12 bases left in between. As DNA, the CDR3 is TGTGCCAGCAGCCAAGAGTACTGGTCCCGCGAGCAGTACTTC. Its protein is CASSQEYWSREQYF.